Listed below are T cell receptor beta chains from one sample, sequenced in a study of blood T cell repertoires in COVID-19. Some clones are missing from TCRdb's copy, which holds only in-frame ones; the method was immunoSEQ multiplex PCR. The sample holds roughly 160,000 clones; 74% are singletons and the top ten take around 3%. Sequences were obtained from peripheral blood. The receptors were gathered from a woman older than 75 with acute or convalescent COVID-19. CDR3s include the opening cysteine and the closing phenylalanine or tryptophan. The D gene is left open where the match is weak. Clone size is given for some rows only: seen once, a few or many times, or a class if the clone is expanded.

J | D | size | V | CDR3 | DNA
TRBJ1-1 | . | . | TRBV2 | CASSERGALNTEAFF | TGTGCCAGCAGTGAGCGGGGGGCACTGAACACTGAAGCTTTCTTT
TRBJ2-1 | . | . | TRBV20-1 | CSASQGREQFF | TGCAGTGCATCACAGGGCAGGGAGCAGTTCTTC
TRBJ2-5 | . | . | TRBV2 | CASMIEVEETQYF | TGTGCCAGCATGATTGAGGTGGAAGAGACCCAGTACTTC
TRBJ1-2 | . | once | TRBV5-1 | CASSPDEGVGSYGYTF | TGCGCCAGCAGCCCCGACGAGGGAGTTGGCAGCTATGGCTACACCTTC
TRBJ1-1 | . | . | TRBV4-1 | CASSRDSNTEAFF | TGCGCCAGCAGCCGTGACAGTAACACTGAAGCTTTCTTT
TRBJ2-2 | TRBD2 | few | TRBV5-4 | CASSPMALAGAGELFF | TGTGCCAGCAGCCCCATGGCGCTAGCGGGAGCCGGGGAGCTGTTTTTT
TRBJ1-6 | . | . | TRBV28 | CASRPGTLYNSPLHF | TGTGCCAGCAGACCCGGGACACTTTATAATTCACCCCTCCACTTT
TRBJ1-2 | . | . | TRBV2 | CASNRNDRANYGYTF | TGTGCCAGCAACAGAAACGACAGAGCTAACTATGGCTACACCTTC
TRBJ1-3 | TRBD1 | . | TRBV5-1 | CASSLVGDSTGNTIYF | TGCGCCAGCAGCTTGGTTGGGGACAGCACTGGAAACACCATATATTTT
TRBJ2-3 | . | . | TRBV5-4 | CASSWQGLTTDTQYF | TGTGCCAGCAGCTGGCAGGGCCTCACCACAGATACGCAGTATTTT
TRBJ2-5 | . | . | TRBV28 | CASSPLRETQYF | TGTGCCAGCAGCCCCCTGAGGGAGACCCAGTACTTC
TRBJ1-4 | TRBD1 | . | TRBV6-5 | CASSYHGDRGQGKLFF | TGTGCCAGCAGTTACCACGGGGACAGGGGGCAGGGAAAACTGTTTTTT
TRBJ1-2 | . | . | TRBV19 | CASSIDRGRGTYGYTF | TGTGCCAGTAGTATAGATCGCGGCAGGGGTACCTATGGCTACACCTTC
TRBJ2-6 | . | once | TRBV7-9 | CASSNRRFSGANVLTF | TGTGCCAGCAGCAATCGTCGGTTCTCTGGGGCCAACGTCCTGACTTTC
TRBJ1-5 | TRBD1 | . | TRBV18 | CASSSGTASQQPQHF | TGTGCCAGCTCGTCCGGGACAGCTTCCCAGCAGCCCCAGCATTTT
TRBJ2-2 | TRBD1 | . | TRBV10-3 | CATGDRGQNTGELFF | TGTGCCACTGGGGACAGGGGGCAAAACACCGGGGAGCTGTTTTTT
TRBJ1-2 | TRBD1 | . | TRBV28 | CASSLSGQGVLSNYGYTF | TGTGCCAGCAGTTTATCGGGACAGGGGGTTCTTTCTAACTATGGCTACACCTTC
TRBJ2-7 | . | . | TRBV6-5 | CASRPGWRGTYEQYF | TGTGCCAGCAGGCCCGGGTGGCGGGGAACCTACGAGCAGTACTTC
TRBJ1-2 | . | . | TRBV9 | CASSVDSLDGYTF | TGTGCCAGCAGCGTGGACAGCTTAGATGGCTACACCTTC
TRBJ1-2 | TRBD1 | once | TRBV7-2 | CASSSPGTVNYGYTF | TGTGCCAGCTCTTCCCCGGGGACAGTGAACTATGGCTACACCTTC
TRBJ1-6 | TRBD1 | few | TRBV25-1 | CASSGAQTGTANSPLHF | TGTGCCAGCAGTGGGGCCCAGACAGGGACCGCAAATTCACCCCTCCACTTT
TRBJ1-6 | TRBD1 | . | TRBV24-1 | CATSYRDRNNSPLHF | TGTGCCACCAGCTACCGGGACAGAAATAATTCACCCCTCCACTTT
TRBJ2-1 | TRBD2 | . | TRBV7-8 | CASHIGAGGYNEQFF | TGTGCCAGTCACATAGGGGCGGGAGGCTACAATGAGCAGTTCTTC
TRBJ2-2 | TRBD2 | once | TRBV27 | CASKARLAGEGGELFF | TGTGCCAGCAAAGCTCGACTAGCGGGAGAGGGCGGGGAGCTGTTTTTT
TRBJ1-1 | . | . | TRBV29-1 | CSVEQQGAGTEAFF | TGCAGCGTGGAACAACAGGGTGCAGGCACTGAAGCTTTCTTT
TRBJ2-3 | TRBD2 | . | TRBV9 | CASSEVAGNADTQYF | TGTGCCAGCAGCGAGGTAGCGGGAAACGCAGATACGCAGTATTTT
TRBJ2-7 | TRBD2 | . | TRBV20-1 | CSASRTGTTSYEQYF | TGCAGTGCTAGTCGGACCGGGACTACCTCCTACGAGCAGTACTTC
TRBJ2-7 | TRBD1 | . | TRBV2 | CASTPWAGGVGITYEQYF | TGTGCCAGCACCCCCTGGGCAGGGGGCGTGGGGATAACCTACGAGCAGTACTTC
TRBJ2-7 | TRBD2 | . | TRBV6-6 | CASRPAGASYEQYF | TGTGCCAGCAGACCAGCGGGGGCCTCCTACGAGCAGTACTTC
TRBJ2-7 | . | . | TRBV3-1/TRBV3-2 | CASSQPRGSEQYF | TGTGCCAGCAGCCAACCCCGAGGGAGCGAGCAGTACTTC
TRBJ2-2 | . | once | TRBV11-3 | CASSLAQGGIPGELFF | TGTGCCAGCAGCTTAGCCCAGGGAGGTATACCCGGGGAGCTGTTTTTT
TRBJ1-2 | . | . | TRBV4-3 | CASSQDLGDDGYTF | TGCGCCAGCAGCCAAGATTTAGGGGATGATGGCTACACCTTC
TRBJ2-7 | TRBD1 | . | TRBV10-3 | CAISDNRGSGYEQYF | TGTGCCATCAGTGACAACAGGGGGTCCGGCTACGAGCAGTACTTC
TRBJ1-2 | TRBD1 | . | TRBV4-2 | CASSQVMGQGSNYGYTF | TGTGCCAGCAGCCAAGTGATGGGACAGGGTTCTAACTATGGCTACACCTTC
TRBJ2-5 | . | . | TRBV27 | CASSSSRVETQYF | TGTGCCAGCAGTTCGTCGAGGGTTGAGACCCAGTACTTC
TRBJ2-3 | . | . | TRBV5-6 | CASSSGQPTSTDTQYF | TGTGCCAGCAGCTCCGGACAGCCTACTAGCACAGATACGCAGTATTTT
TRBJ2-3 | . | . | TRBV5-1 | CASSLAGLYQDTQYF | TGCGCCAGCAGCTTGGCGGGACTCTATCAAGATACGCAGTATTTT
TRBJ1-2 | TRBD1 | few | TRBV27 | CASQGANYGYTF | TGTGCCAGTCAGGGGGCTAACTATGGCTACACCTTC
TRBJ1-3 | . | . | TRBV4-3 | CASSQGTRAETIYF | TGCGCCAGCAGCCAAGGGACGAGGGCTGAAACCATATATTTT
TRBJ2-7 | TRBD1 | . | TRBV18 | CASSPSGQNSYEQYF | TGTGCCAGCTCACCGTCGGGACAGAACTCCTACGAGCAGTACTTC
TRBJ2-7 | . | . | TRBV2 | CASSERAILYEQYF | TGTGCCAGCAGTGAGAGGGCGATCCTCTACGAGCAGTACTTC
TRBJ2-3 | . | . | TRBV5-1 | CASSLGTRGSTDTQYF | TGCGCCAGCAGCTTAGGGACTCGCGGTAGCACAGATACGCAGTATTTT
TRBJ2-1 | . | . | TRBV27 | CASSLESFRYNEQFF | TGTGCCAGCAGTTTGGAGAGTTTCCGCTACAATGAGCAGTTCTTC
TRBJ2-1 | . | once | TRBV11-2 | CASSQRGAGAYTYNEQFF | TGTGCCAGCAGTCAACGGGGGGCGGGGGCCTATACCTACAATGAGCAGTTCTTC
TRBJ2-5 | TRBD2 | . | TRBV4-2 | CASSQDYRRLAGGRQETQYF | TGTGCCAGCAGCCAAGATTACCGGCGTTTAGCGGGAGGGCGCCAAGAGACCCAGTACTTC
TRBJ1-4 | . | . | TRBV7-8 | CASSFMRAATNEKLFF | TGTGCCAGCAGCTTTATGAGGGCTGCAACTAATGAAAAACTGTTTTTT
TRBJ2-1 | . | . | TRBV7-3 | CASSLSITGYNEQFF | TGTGCCAGCAGCTTAAGTATTACGGGGTACAATGAGCAGTTCTTC
TRBJ2-1 | . | . | TRBV7-2 | CASSLEQGSYNEQFF | TGTGCCAGCAGCTTAGAACAGGGCTCCTACAATGAGCAGTTCTTC
TRBJ1-6 | . | . | TRBV6-1 | CASSELYLVATDSPLHF | TGTGCCAGCAGTGAACTTTATCTTGTCGCTACGGATTCACCCCTCCACTTT
TRBJ2-5 | TRBD2 | . | TRBV5-8 | CASSLAGAQETQYF | TGTGCCAGCAGTTTAGCGGGAGCCCAAGAGACCCAGTACTTC
TRBJ1-3 | . | . | TRBV7-9 | CASSPGGTFEGNTIYF | TGTGCCAGCAGCCCTGGAGGGACCTTCGAGGGAAACACCATATATTTT
TRBJ2-7 | TRBD1 | . | TRBV24-1 | CATSRGQGTYEQYF | TGTGCCACCTCCCGGGGACAGGGAACCTACGAGCAGTACTTC
TRBJ2-7 | TRBD1 | . | TRBV28 | CASSSDRDAYEQYF | TGTGCCAGCAGCTCCGACAGGGATGCCTACGAGCAGTACTTC
TRBJ1-4 | . | . | TRBV7-9 | CASSSPAVGEKLFF | TGTGCCAGCAGCTCCCCAGCGGTGGGTGAAAAACTGTTTTTT
TRBJ1-5 | . | . | TRBV4-1 | CASSQDFGPVNQPQHF | TGCGCCAGCAGCCAAGATTTTGGGCCTGTCAATCAGCCCCAGCATTTT
TRBJ2-1 | TRBD2 | . | TRBV19 | CASTISGRNEQFF | TGTGCCAGTACCATTAGCGGGAGGAATGAGCAGTTCTTC